The clone carrying this T cell receptor (beta chain) was recorded a few times. Its specificity is not known. This specimen belongs to a study of T cells in Graves' hyperthyroidism and ophthalmopathy. Study-level findings and limits: Ophthalmopathy, as predicted by the model, came a median about seven months after the prediction.

TCR beta CDR3 regions were amplified from RNA transcripts. Carried out on the TCR CDR3, a first-round RT-PCR used the HTBI primer set. TCRdb re-analysed the multiplex PCR reads in MiXCR, keeping a single row per CDR3 protein. The sample includes approximately 610,000 distinct CDR3 sequences, about 15% of them seen just once. The clonotype was recovered from a woman in her thirties or forties with Graves' ophthalmopathy. Sequencing used blood.

The CDR3 protein is CASSLSEFYEQYF. The CDR3 DNA follows: TGTGCCAGCAGCTTATCCGAATTCTACGAGCAGTACTTC. The rearrangement joins TRBV7-2 to TRBJ2-7; unclear D gene. This CDR3 has 13 residues. Germline assignment: CDR1 SGHTA and CDR2 FQGNSA. With 2 bases removed from V and 3 bases from J, the gap between germline ends came to 8 bases.